This TCR beta chain comes out of a study of blood T cells in healthy people across ages. Study observations and caveats: With naive T cell percentage, TCR beta diversity showed a strong correlation. Per million T cells, TCR beta diversity dropped roughly linearly as age increased.

Using a J-beta primer mix together with a sample-barcoded 5' primer, a second PCR was run for roughly 7 to 11 cycles. TCRdb ran MiXCR on the 5' RACE reads and lists one entry per CDR3 protein. The sample lists about 1.1 million distinct CDR3 sequences; around two fifths were seen once. Deletions cut 3 bases from V and 5 bases from J, with 16 bases between. This CDR3 has 15 residues. For this clonotype: Its cognate antigen is unknown.

The genes are TRBV12-3 or TRBV12-4 and TRBJ1-2; perhaps TRBD1 as D (6 bases). Sequencing was performed on blood. This TCR was sampled from a man aged 18 to 29 in good health. The CDR3 DNA sequence: TGTGCCAGCAGTTTTTCGGGGGGGCGCCGATATGGCTACACCTTC. Amino acid sequence: CASSFSGGRRYGYTF.